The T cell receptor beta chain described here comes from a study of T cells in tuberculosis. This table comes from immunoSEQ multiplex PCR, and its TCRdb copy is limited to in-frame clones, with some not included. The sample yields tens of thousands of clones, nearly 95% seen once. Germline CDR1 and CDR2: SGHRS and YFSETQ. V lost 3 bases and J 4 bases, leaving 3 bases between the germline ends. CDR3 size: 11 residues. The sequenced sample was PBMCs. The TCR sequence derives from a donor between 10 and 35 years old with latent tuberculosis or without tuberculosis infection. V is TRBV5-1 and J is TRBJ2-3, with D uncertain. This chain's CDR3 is CASSSADTQYF. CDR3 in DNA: TGCGCCAGCAGCTCGGCAGATACGCAGTATTTT. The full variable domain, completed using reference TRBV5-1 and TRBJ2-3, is KAGVTQTPRYLIKTRGQQVTLSCSPISGHRSVSWYQQTPGQGLQFLFEYFSETQRNKGNFPGRFSGRQFSNSRSEMNVSTLELGDSALYLCASSSADTQYFGPGTRLTVL.